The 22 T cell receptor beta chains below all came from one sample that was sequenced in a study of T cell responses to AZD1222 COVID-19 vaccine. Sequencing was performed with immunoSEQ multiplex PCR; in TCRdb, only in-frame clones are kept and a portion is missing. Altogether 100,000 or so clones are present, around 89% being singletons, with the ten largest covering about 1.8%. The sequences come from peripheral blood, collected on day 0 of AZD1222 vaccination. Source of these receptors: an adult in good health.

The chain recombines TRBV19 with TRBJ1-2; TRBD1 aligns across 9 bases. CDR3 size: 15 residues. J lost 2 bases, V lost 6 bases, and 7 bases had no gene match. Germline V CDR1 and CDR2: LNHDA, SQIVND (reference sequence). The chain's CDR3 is CASRTGTGPNYGYTF. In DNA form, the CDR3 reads TGTGCCAGTAGAACGGGGACAGGGCCCAACTATGGCTACACCTTC. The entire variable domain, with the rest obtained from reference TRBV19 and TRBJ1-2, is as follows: DGGITQSPKYLFRKEGQNVTLSCEQNLNHDAMYWYRQDPGQGLRLIYYSQIVNDFQKGDIAEGYSVSREKKESFPLTVTSAQKNPTAFYLCASRTGTGPNYGYTFGSGTRLTVV.

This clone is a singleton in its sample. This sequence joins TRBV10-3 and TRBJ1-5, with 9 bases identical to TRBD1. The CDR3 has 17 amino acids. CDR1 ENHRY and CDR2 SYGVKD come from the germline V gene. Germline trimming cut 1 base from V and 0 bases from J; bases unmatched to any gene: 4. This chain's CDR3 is CAISEYMTGGSNQPQHF. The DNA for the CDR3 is TGTGCCATCAGTGAGTATATGACAGGGGGTAGCAATCAGCCCCAGCATTTT.

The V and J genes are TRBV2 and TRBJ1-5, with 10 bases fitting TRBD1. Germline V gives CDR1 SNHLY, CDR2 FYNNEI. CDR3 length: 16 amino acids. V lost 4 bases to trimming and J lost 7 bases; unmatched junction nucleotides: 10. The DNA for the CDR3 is TGTGCCAGCAGTGGCGACAGGGGGCGCTCAGGACAGCCCCAGCATTTT. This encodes CASSGDRGRSGQPQHF. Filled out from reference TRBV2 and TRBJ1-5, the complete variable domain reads EPEVTQTPSHQVTQMGQEVILRCVPISNHLYFYWYRQILGQKVEFLVSFYNNEISEKSEIFDDQFSVERPDGSNFTLKIRSTKLEDSAMYFCASSGDRGRSGQPQHFGDGTRLSIL.

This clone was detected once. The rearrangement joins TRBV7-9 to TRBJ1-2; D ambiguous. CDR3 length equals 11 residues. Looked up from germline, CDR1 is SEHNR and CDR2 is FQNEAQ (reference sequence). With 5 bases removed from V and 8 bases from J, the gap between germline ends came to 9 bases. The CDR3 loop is CASSALEGYTF. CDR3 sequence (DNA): TGTGCCAGCAGCGCATTGGAGGGCTACACCTTC. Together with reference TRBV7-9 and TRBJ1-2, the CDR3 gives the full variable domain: DTGVSQNPRHKITKRGQNVTFRCDPISEHNRLYWYRQTLGQGPEFLTYFQNEAQLEKSRLLSDRFSAERPKGSFSTLEIQRTEQGDSAMYLCASSALEGYTFGSGTRLTVV.

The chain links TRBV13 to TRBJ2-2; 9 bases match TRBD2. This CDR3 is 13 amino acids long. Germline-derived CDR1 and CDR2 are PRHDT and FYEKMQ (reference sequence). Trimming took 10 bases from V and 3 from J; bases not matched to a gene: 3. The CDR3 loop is CATQRGDTGELFF. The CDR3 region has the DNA TGTGCCACTCAGCGGGGGGACACCGGGGAGCTGTTTTTT.

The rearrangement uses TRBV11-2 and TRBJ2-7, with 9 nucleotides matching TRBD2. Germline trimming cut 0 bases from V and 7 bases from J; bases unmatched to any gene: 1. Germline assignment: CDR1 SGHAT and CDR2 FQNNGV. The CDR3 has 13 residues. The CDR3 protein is CASSLDLAGEQYF. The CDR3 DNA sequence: TGTGCCAGCAGCTTAGACCTAGCGGGAGAGCAGTACTTC.

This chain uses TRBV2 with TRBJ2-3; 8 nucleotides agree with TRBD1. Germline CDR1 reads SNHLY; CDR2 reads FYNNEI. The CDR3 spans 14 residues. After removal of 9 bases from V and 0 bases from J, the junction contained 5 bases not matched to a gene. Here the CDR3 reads CARRDRLSTDTQYF. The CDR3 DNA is TGTGCCAGAAGGGACAGGCTTAGCACAGATACGCAGTATTTT.

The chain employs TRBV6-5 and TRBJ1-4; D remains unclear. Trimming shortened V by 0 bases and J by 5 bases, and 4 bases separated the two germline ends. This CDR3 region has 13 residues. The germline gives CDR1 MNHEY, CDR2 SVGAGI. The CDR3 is CASSYSQNEKLFF. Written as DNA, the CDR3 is TGTGCCAGCAGTTACTCCCAAAATGAAAAACTGTTTTTT.

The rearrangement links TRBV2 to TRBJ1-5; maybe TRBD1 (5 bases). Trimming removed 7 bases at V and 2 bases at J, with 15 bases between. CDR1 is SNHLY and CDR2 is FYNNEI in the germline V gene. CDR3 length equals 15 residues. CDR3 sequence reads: CASKGADLGNQPQHF. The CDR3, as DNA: TGTGCCAGCAAAGGGGCTGACCTCGGCAATCAGCCCCAGCATTTT. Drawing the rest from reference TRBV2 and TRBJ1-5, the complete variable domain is EPEVTQTPSHQVTQMGQEVILRCVPISNHLYFYWYRQILGQKVEFLVSFYNNEISEKSEIFDDQFSVERPDGSNFTLKIRSTKLEDSAMYFCASKGADLGNQPQHFGDGTRLSIL.

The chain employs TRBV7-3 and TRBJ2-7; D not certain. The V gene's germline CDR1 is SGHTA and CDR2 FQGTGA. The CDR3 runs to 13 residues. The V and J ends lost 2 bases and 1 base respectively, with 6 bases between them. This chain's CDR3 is CASSLGDSYEQYF. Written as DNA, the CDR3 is TGTGCCAGCAGCTTAGGGGATTCCTACGAGCAGTACTTC.

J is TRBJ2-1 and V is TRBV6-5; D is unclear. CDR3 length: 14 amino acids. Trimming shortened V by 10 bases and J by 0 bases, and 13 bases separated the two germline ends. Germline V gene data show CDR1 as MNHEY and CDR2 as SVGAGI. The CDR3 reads CATQERSSYNEQFF. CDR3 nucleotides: TGTGCCACTCAGGAGCGAAGCTCCTACAATGAGCAGTTCTTC.

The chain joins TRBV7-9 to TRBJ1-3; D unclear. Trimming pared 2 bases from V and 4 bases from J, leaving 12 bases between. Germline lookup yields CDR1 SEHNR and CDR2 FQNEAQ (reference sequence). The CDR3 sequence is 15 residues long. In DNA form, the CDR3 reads TGTGCCAGCAGCTTAAGTGCGGGGATCGGAAACACCATATATTTT. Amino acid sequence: CASSLSAGIGNTIYF.

CDR3 sequence (DNA): TGTGCCAGCAGCTCGACCTTAACTCGCGGGAGGGGGGGCTACGAGCAGTACTTC. It codes for CASSSTLTRGRGGYEQYF. V is TRBV7-9 and J is TRBJ2-7; 9 bases agree with TRBD2. Germline CDR1 reads SEHNR; CDR2 reads FQNEAQ (reference sequence). With V trimmed by 4 bases and J by 3 bases, 16 bases remained unmatched. This CDR3 has 18 amino acids.

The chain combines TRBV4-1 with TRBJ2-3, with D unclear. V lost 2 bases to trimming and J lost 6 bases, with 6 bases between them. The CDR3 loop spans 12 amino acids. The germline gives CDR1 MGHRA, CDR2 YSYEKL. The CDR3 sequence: CASSQQGDTQYF. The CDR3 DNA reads TGCGCCAGCAGCCAACAAGGGGATACGCAGTATTTT.

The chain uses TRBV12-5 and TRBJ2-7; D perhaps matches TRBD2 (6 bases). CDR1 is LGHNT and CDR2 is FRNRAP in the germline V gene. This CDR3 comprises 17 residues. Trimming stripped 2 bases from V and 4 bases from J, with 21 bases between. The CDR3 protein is CASGLYYGDRGNYEQYF. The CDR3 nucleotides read TGTGCTAGTGGTTTGTATTACGGGGACCGGGGGAATTACGAGCAGTACTTC. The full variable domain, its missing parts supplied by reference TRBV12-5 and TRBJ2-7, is DARVTQTPRHKVTEMGQEVTMRCQPILGHNTVFWYRQTMMQGLELLAYFRNRAPLDDSGMPKDRFSAEMPDATLATLKIQPSEPRDSAVYFCASGLYYGDRGNYEQYFGPGTRLTVT.

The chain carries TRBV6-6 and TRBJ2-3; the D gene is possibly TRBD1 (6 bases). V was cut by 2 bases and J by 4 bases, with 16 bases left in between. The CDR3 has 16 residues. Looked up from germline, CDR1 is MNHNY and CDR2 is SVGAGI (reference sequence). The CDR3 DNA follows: TGTGCCAGCAGTTACCCGACGGGACATATTTCAGATACGCAGTATTTT. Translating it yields CASSYPTGHISDTQYF.

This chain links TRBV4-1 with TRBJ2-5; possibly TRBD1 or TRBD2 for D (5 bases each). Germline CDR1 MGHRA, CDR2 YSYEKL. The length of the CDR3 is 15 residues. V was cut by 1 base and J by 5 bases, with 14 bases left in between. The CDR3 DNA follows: TGCGCCAGCAGCCAAGTCCCTAACGGGGCTGAGACCCAGTACTTC. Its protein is CASSQVPNGAETQYF.

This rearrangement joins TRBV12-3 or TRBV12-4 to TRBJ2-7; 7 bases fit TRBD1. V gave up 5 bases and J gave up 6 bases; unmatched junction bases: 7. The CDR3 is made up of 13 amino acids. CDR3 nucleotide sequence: TGTGCCAGCAGTCCGCGGACAGGATCCGAGCAGTACTTC. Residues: CASSPRTGSEQYF.

In nucleotides, the CDR3 is TGTGCCAGCAGCTCGACAGGGGTCCAGCCCCAGCATTTT. This gives the protein CASSSTGVQPQHF. The chain employs TRBV6-2 or TRBV6-3 and TRBJ1-5; 8 bases map to TRBD1. Germline values: CDR1 MNHEY, CDR2 SVGEGT. This CDR3 has 13 residues. J gave up 7 bases and V 6 bases, and 5 bases lay outside the gene matches.

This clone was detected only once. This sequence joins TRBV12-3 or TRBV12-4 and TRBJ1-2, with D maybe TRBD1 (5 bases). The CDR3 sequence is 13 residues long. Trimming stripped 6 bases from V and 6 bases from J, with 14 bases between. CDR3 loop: CASRPAGRHGYTF. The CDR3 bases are TGTGCCAGCAGGCCCGCAGGGAGACATGGCTACACCTTC.

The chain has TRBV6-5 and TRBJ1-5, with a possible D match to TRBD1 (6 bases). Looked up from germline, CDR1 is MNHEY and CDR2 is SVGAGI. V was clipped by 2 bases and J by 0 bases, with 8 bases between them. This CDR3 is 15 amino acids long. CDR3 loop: CASSYGTLSNQPQHF. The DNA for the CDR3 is TGTGCCAGCAGTTACGGGACACTTAGCAATCAGCCCCAGCATTTT.

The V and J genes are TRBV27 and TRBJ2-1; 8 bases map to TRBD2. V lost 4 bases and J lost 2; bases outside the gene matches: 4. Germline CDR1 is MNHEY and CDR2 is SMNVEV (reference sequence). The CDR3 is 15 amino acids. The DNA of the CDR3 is TGTGCCAGCAGTTCAAGCGGGAGCCCCTACAATGAGCAGTTCTTC. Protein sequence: CASSSSGSPYNEQFF.